This TCR beta chain was recorded in a study of CXCR3-negative and CXCR3-positive naive CD8 T cells. Worth noting for this clonotype: Its specificity is unknown.

This CDR3 is 12 amino acids long. Germline V gives CDR1 SQVTM, CDR2 ANQGSEA. cDNA libraries for TRB were generated by 5' RACE incorporating UMI labels. TCRdb re-called the 5' RACE reads and catalogs CDR3 proteins one per entry, DNA excluded. The listing records some 150,000 distinct CDR3 sequences. Study-level results: The naive subsets expressed comparable surface CD5, and the authors inferred TCR strength from TRB CDR3 properties. The TRBV-TRBJ usage of naive CXCR3-negative and CXCR3-positive cells was similar, but that of memory cells differed. TRB CDR3 hydrophobicity was greater in CXCR3-positive naive cells than in CXCR3-negative naive cells. The level of CXCR3 expression partially decreased after cryopreservation; the majority of assays used fresh PBMCs.

The chain joins TRBV29-1 to TRBJ2-1; without DNA, the TCRdb call of TRBD1 cannot be checked. The sequenced sample consisted of naive CXCR3+ CD8+ T cells from blood. Subset here: CD45RO-CCR7+CD27+CD95- naive CD8+ T cells expressing CXCR3 (TNR3+). This sequence was found in a human donor in good health. Some clones in this sample may be carry-over from other donors' samples. CDR3 residues: CSVTGGGNEQFF.